The source of this T cell receptor (beta chain) is a study of shared clonotypes between healthy human individuals. Study summary: For every donor, three CD4 naive, three CD4 memory, two CD8 naive and one CD8 memory plates were used.

Measured with immunoSEQ multiplex PCR; TCRdb has only the in-frame clones, and not every one. The data contain 2 million to 3 million clones, approximately 94% of them singletons. The CDR3 loop spans 14 amino acids. CDR1 is SGHDN, CDR2 FVKESK, per germline. With 0 bases removed from V and 3 bases from J, the gap between germline ends came to 6 bases. The TCR comes from a man aged 18-30 years in good health. Some clones in this sample may be carry-over from other donors' samples. The source material was naive CD4+ T cells from PBMCs. Sample subset: CD45RA+ positively selected. The chain joins TRBV14 to TRBJ2-1; D is unresolved. CDR3 sequence: CASSQEDFYNEQFF. The CDR3 nucleotides read TGTGCCAGCAGCCAAGAGGATTTCTACAATGAGCAGTTCTTC.